Listed below are T cell receptor beta chains from one sample, sequenced in a study of cytomegalovirus exposure and HLA in healthy donors. Generated by immunoSEQ multiplex PCR, the TCRdb table keeps only in-frame clones and is missing some. The sample shows 90,000 to 150,000 clones, approximately 90% of them seen only once. The sample consisted of PBMCs. The receptor set was obtained from a man aged 18-30 years in good health and CMV-seropositive. Both conserved end residues are part of each CDR3. Size is omitted from some rows. Given values are once, few, many or a class for expanded clones.

size	V	CDR3
-	TRBV6-1	CASSEADWYEQYF
-	TRBV30	CAWSRDRENQPQHF
-	TRBV25-1	CASRTDRGDYNEQFF
once	TRBV10-3	CAIRPGGAGNEQFF
-	TRBV15	CATSRDLNAMNTEAFF
-	TRBV19	CASSIDSGGPGGYNEQFF
-	TRBV5-6	CASSVGQVNTEAFF
-	TRBV5-6	CASSGARPYEQYF
-	TRBV15	CATSKEGRGHTDTQYF
-	TRBV18	CASSPPPGHLNYGYTF
-	TRBV27	CASAPGGGRADTQYF
-	TRBV2	CASTGQSNTEAFF
-	TRBV27	CASSSAGGLFF
-	TRBV7-8	CASSLGTSSYNEQFF
-	TRBV5-4	CASSLLAGQQETQYF
-	TRBV2	CASRGQLLDQPQHF
-	TRBV7-9	CASSRGRGRSEKLFF
-	TRBV5-1	CASSLRGVSYNEQFF
-	TRBV6-1	CASQGYYEQYF
-	TRBV27	CASSWAYRGNTEAFF
-	TRBV2	CASSNRVNTEAFF
-	TRBV7-2	CASSLVSTVGEKTGELFF
once	TRBV6-1	CASTGTSPGVEQYF
once	TRBV11-2	CASSPVGGTGYGYTF
-	TRBV5-6	CASSSGGGGNEQFF
-	TRBV27	CASTHDLNYGYTF
-	TRBV28	CASAGGGGFNQPQHF
-	TRBV5-4	CASSPPGQGSGNTIYF
-	TRBV5-1	CASSLARTGVTGELFF
few	TRBV5-1	CASSFNGEPYEQYF
-	TRBV19	CASSPRGGTYEQYF
-	TRBV7-8	CASSLDGHHTEAFF
-	TRBV10-1	CASSDRARGSRNEQYF
-	TRBV4-1	CASSPYLGTGGPLAYGYTF
-	TRBV5-3	CARSLGRGASSEAFF
once	TRBV4-3	CASSPHGGSNNEQFF
-	TRBV11-2	CASSLSGGAYFLDTQYF
-	TRBV5-1	CASSLDPGRETQYF
once	TRBV30	CAWSVGGSTQYF
-	TRBV18	CASSPERGQPQHF
-	TRBV4-3	CASSRGRGGQPQHF
-	TRBV29-1	CSVEEPTRSGGYTF
-	TRBV2	CASSEEGLSYNEQFF
-	TRBV11-2	CASSLARGPAYGYTF
-	TRBV25-1	CASSKTGPTYEQYF
-	TRBV11-3	CASSLTGYGSPLHF
-	TRBV28	CASGQDNSPLHF
-	TRBV4-2	CASSPIPAGGVDTQYF
-	TRBV10-3	CAISESRSTGSNQPQHF
-	TRBV5-1	CASSLRGDNNQPQHF
-	TRBV25-1	CASSEGWGTGGTEAFF
-	TRBV6-1	CASSEERVRRVTEAFF
-	TRBV6-6	CASRRTRNTGELFF
once	TRBV29-1	CSVGQGQSSGNTIYF
-	TRBV7-6	CASSLATQDRQGAQYF
-	TRBV5-3	CARSPRASGGKETQYF